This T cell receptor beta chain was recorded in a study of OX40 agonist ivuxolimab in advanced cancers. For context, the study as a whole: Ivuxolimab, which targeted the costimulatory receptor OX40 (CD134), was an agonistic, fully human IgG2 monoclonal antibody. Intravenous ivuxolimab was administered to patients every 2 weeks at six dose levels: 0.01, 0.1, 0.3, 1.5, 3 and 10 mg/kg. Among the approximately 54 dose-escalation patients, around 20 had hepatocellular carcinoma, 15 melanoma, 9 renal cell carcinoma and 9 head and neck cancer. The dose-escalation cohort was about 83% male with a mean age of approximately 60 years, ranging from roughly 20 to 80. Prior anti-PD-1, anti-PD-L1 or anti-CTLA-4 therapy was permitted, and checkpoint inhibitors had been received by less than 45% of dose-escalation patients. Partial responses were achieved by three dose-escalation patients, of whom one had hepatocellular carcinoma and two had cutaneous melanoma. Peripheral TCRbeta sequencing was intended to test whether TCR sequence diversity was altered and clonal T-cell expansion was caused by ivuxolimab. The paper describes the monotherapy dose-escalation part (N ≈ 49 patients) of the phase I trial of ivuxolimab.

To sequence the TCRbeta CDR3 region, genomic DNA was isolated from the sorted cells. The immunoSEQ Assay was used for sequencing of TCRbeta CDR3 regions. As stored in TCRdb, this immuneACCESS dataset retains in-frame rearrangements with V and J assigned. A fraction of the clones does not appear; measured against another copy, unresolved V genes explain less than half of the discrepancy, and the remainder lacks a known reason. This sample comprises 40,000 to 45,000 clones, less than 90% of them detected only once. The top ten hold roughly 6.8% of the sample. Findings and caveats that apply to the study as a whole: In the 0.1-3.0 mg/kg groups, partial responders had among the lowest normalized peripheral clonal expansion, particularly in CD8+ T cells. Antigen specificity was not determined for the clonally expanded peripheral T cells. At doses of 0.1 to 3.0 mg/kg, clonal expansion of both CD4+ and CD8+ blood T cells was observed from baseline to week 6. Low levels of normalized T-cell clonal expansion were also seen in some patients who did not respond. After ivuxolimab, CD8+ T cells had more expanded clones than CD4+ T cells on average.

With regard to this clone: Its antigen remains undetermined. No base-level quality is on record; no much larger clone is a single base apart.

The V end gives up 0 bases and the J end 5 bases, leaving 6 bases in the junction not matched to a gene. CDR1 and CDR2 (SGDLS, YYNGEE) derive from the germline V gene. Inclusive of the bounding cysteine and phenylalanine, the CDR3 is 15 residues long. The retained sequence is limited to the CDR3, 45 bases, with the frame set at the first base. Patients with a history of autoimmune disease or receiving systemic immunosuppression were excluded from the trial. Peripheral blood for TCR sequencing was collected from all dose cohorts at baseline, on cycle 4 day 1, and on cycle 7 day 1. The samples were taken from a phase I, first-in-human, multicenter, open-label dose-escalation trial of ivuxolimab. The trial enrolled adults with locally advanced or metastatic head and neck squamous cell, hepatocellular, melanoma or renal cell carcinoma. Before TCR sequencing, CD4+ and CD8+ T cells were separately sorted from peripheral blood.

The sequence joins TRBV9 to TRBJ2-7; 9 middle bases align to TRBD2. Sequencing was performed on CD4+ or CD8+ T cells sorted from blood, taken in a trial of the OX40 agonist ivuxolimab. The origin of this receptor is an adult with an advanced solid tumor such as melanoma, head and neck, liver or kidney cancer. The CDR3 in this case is CASSVAPSGINEQYF. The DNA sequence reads TGTGCCAGCAGCGTAGCTCCTAGCGGGATAAACGAGCAGTACTTC.